One and the same sample provided the 25 T cell receptor beta chains below, sequenced in a study of cytomegalovirus exposure and HLA in healthy donors. The study ran its PCR with 60 Vbeta and 13 Jbeta primers. Profiled with immunoSEQ multiplex PCR; TCRdb holds only in-frame clones, not every one. The table includes about 80,000 clones, 62% detected once. Sequencing was done on a sample of PBMCs. The receptors stem from a male donor in good health and CMV-seropositive.

The table lists this clone with a count of one. The chain joins TRBV19 to TRBJ2-5; maybe TRBD1 (6 bases). The CDR3 is made up of 14 amino acids. The V gene lost 7 bases and the J gene lost 4 bases, with 16 bases spanning the gap. Per germline, CDR1 LNHDA and CDR2 SQIVND (reference sequence). CDR3 nucleotides: TGTGCCAGTAAAGAATGGGGGCGCGGAGAGACCCAGTACTTC. It codes for CASKEWGRGETQYF.

The chain combines TRBV5-1 with TRBJ2-7, with 8 nucleotides matching TRBD2. The CDR3 spans 12 residues. Germline CDR1 is SGHRS and CDR2 is YFSETQ. Germline trimming cut 8 bases from V and 2 bases from J; bases unmatched to any gene: 3. CDR3 in DNA: TGCGCCAGTAGCGGGGACACCTACGAGCAGTACTTC. Protein sequence: CASSGDTYEQYF.

DNA for the CDR3: TGTGCCAGCAGCCAGGGGAACTCCTACGAGCAGTACTTC. It codes for CASSQGNSYEQYF. The chain joins TRBV27 to TRBJ2-7, with D tentatively TRBD1 (6 bases). There are 13 residues in the CDR3. Per germline, CDR1 MNHEY and CDR2 SMNVEV (reference sequence). V lost 6 bases and J lost 0, with 9 bases in between.

This clone was found a few times. J is TRBJ2-7 and V is TRBV25-1; 8 bases match TRBD1. CDR1 is MGHDK, CDR2 SYGVNS, per germline. The CDR3 is made up of 14 amino acids. V gave up 4 bases and J gave up 6 bases; unmatched junction bases: 8. CDR3 bases: TGTGCCAGCAGTGCCAGCCTGGACAGGGTCGAGCAGTACTTC. It is translated as CASSASLDRVEQYF.

The genes are TRBV27 and TRBJ2-1; 8 bases match TRBD1. V lost 3 bases, J lost 9 bases, and 16 bases stayed unmatched. The germline V gene has CDR1 MNHEY and CDR2 SMNVEV (reference sequence). There are 17 residues in the CDR3. Here the CDR3 DNA reads TGTGCCAGCAGTTTGGCCAACAGGGGGATCTCACGTAGTGAGCAGTTCTTC. This codes for CASSLANRGISRSEQFF.

This clone has just a few counts. The chain uses TRBV7-3 and TRBJ1-2; 11 bases align to TRBD1. V lost 0 bases and J lost 8; bases outside the gene matches: 11. CDR1 is SGHTA, CDR2 FQGTGA, per germline. The length of the CDR3 is 17 residues. Here the CDR3 reads CASSLTGQGGGPGGYTF. The CDR3 DNA sequence: TGTGCCAGCAGCTTAACGGGACAGGGGGGGGGCCCGGGAGGCTACACCTTC.

This clone was picked up one time. Relative to the germline gene, one junction end is altered; a read error may explain this. The gene calls are TRBV7-7 and TRBJ1-4, with no clear D. CDR3 length: 15 residues. CDR1 is SSHAT, CDR2 FNYEAQ, per germline (reference sequence). CDR3 nucleotide sequence: TGTGCTAGCAGCCAACTCACTGCAACTAATGAAAAACTGTTTTTT. This gives the protein CASSQLTATNEKLFF.

This clone has a handful of counts. The CDR3 sequence: CASSEKTAGGGYTF. The DNA of the CDR3 is TGTGCCAGCAGTGAGAAAACGGCTGGCGGGGGCTACACCTTC. V gene TRBV2 combines with J gene TRBJ1-2; no clear D gene. The germline CDR1 and CDR2 sequences are SNHLY and FYNNEI. The CDR3 length is 14 residues. V was clipped by 3 bases and J by 8 bases, with 16 bases between them. Full variable domain (outside the CDR3, taken from reference TRBV2 and TRBJ1-2): EPEVTQTPSHQVTQMGQEVILRCVPISNHLYFYWYRQILGQKVEFLVSFYNNEISEKSEIFDDQFSVERPDGSNFTLKIRSTKLEDSAMYFCASSEKTAGGGYTFGSGTRLTVV.

The chain employs TRBV19 and TRBJ1-5, with D unclear. The CDR3 sequence is 14 residues long. Trimming took 5 bases from V and 0 from J, leaving 8 bases between them. The germline CDR1 and CDR2 sequences are LNHDA and SQIVND (reference sequence). The CDR3 DNA reads as TGTGCCAGTAGTTTCGAGAGTAGCAATCAGCCCCAGCATTTT. It translates to CASSFESSNQPQHF.

The genes are TRBV5-1 and TRBJ2-2; tentatively, D is TRBD1 (6 bases). Germline CDR1 reads SGHRS; CDR2 reads YFSETQ. This CDR3 is built from 14 residues. Trimming pared 5 bases from V and 3 bases from J, leaving 11 bases between. CDR3 loop: CASRLTGHTGELFF. The CDR3 bases are TGCGCCAGCAGATTGACAGGACACACCGGGGAGCTGTTTTTT. Using reference TRBV5-1 and TRBJ2-2 for the parts outside the CDR3, the full variable domain is KAGVTQTPRYLIKTRGQQVTLSCSPISGHRSVSWYQQTPGQGLQFLFEYFSETQRNKGNFPGRFSGRQFSNSRSEMNVSTLELGDSALYLCASRLTGHTGELFFGEGSRLTVL.

This chain joins TRBV4-1 and TRBJ1-5; D remains unclear. V lost 0 bases, J lost 3 bases, and 9 bases lay in between. Germline values: CDR1 MGHRA, CDR2 YSYEKL. The CDR3 is 15 residues long. The CDR3 region has the DNA TGCGCCAGCAGCCAAGATTTGCGGTCCAATCAGCCCCAGCATTTT. Encoded protein: CASSQDLRSNQPQHF.

This clone was counted between two and nine times. The chain has TRBV28 and TRBJ1-5, with 7 positions matching TRBD1. The CDR3 runs 12 residues. CDR1 and CDR2 from the germline V gene are MDHEN and SYDVKM. Trimming cost V 8 bases and J 6 bases; bases outside gene matches: 4. The CDR3 DNA follows: TGTGCCAGCGGAGACAGGGCTCAGCCCCAGCATTTT. It codes for CASGDRAQPQHF. The full variable domain, completed using reference TRBV28 and TRBJ1-5, is DVKVTQSSRYLVKRTGEKVFLECVQDMDHENMFWYRQDPGLGLRLIYFSYDVKMKEKGDIPEGYSVSREKKERFSLILESASTNQTSMYLCASGDRAQPQHFGDGTRLSIL.

This clone has just a few counts. The genes are TRBV5-1 and TRBJ2-4; 7 bases line up with TRBD1. The length of the CDR3 is 14 residues. The J segment lost 9 bases and the V segment lost 4 bases, leaving 10 bases of the junction unmatched. Germline assignment: CDR1 SGHRS and CDR2 YFSETQ. CDR3 DNA: TGCGCCAGCAGCCTCCGACAGGGCGAGGGCATTCAGTACTTC. Protein product: CASSLRQGEGIQYF.

The gene calls are TRBV18 and TRBJ2-5, with 8 bases matching TRBD1. The CDR3 spans 16 residues. The ends lost 2 bases at V and 5 bases at J; junction bases unmatched: 10. In germline, CDR1 is KGHSH, CDR2 LQKENI. The CDR3 DNA reads as TGTGCCAGCTCACCATCCCTCCCGACAGGGGAGGAGACCCAGTACTTC. It translates to CASSPSLPTGEETQYF.

The V and J genes are TRBV27 and TRBJ2-7; D is possibly TRBD1 (6 bases). V was trimmed by 3 bases and J by 4 bases, leaving 25 bases between them. The CDR3 contains 18 residues. The V gene's germline CDR1 is MNHEY and CDR2 SMNVEV (reference sequence). The CDR3 spells CASSLGPHLQGFPYEQYF. The CDR3 DNA sequence: TGTGCCAGCAGTTTGGGCCCGCACCTCCAGGGGTTCCCTTACGAGCAGTACTTC.

The chain joins TRBV30 to TRBJ1-1; 7 bases agree with TRBD1. Germline loops: CDR1 GTSNPN, CDR2 SVGIG (reference sequence). There are 16 residues in the CDR3. V lost 0 bases, J lost 1 base, and 8 bases stayed unmatched. CDR3 amino acids: CAWSVRGQLRNTEAFF. The CDR3, as DNA: TGTGCCTGGAGTGTACGGGGACAGCTAAGGAACACTGAAGCTTTCTTT. The whole variable domain, remainder taken from reference TRBV30 and TRBJ1-1, is SQTIHQWPATLVQPVGSPLSLECTVEGTSNPNLYWYRQAAGRGLQLLFYSVGIGQISSEVPQNLSASRPQDRQFILSSKKLLLSDSGFYLCAWSVRGQLRNTEAFFGQGTRLTVV.

The chain couples TRBV19 to TRBJ2-5; unclear D gene. This CDR3 is built from 13 residues. CDR1 is LNHDA and CDR2 is SQIVND in the germline V gene (reference sequence). With 4 bases removed from V and 3 bases from J, the gap between germline ends came to 9 bases. The CDR3 here is CASSNRHEETQYF. The CDR3 DNA follows: TGTGCCAGTAGTAATCGACATGAAGAGACCCAGTACTTC.

This chain links TRBV28 with TRBJ2-1; 11 bases align to TRBD2. CDR1 is MDHEN and CDR2 is SYDVKM in the germline V gene. V was clipped by 7 bases and J by 7 bases; unmatched bases: 12. The CDR3 totals 16 residues. The CDR3 region is CASTNSGRALGNEQFF. The CDR3 region has the DNA TGTGCCAGCACCAATAGCGGGAGGGCCTTAGGGAATGAGCAGTTCTTC.

V is TRBV5-6 and J is TRBJ1-5; 7 nucleotides line up with TRBD1. Unmatched junction bases numbered 1, after V lost 0 bases and J lost 4 bases. In germline, CDR1 is SGHDT, CDR2 YYEEEE. The CDR3 runs 14 residues. The DNA for the CDR3 is TGTGCCAGCAGCTTGGACAGGGGAAATCAGCCCCAGCATTTT. Translation: CASSLDRGNQPQHF.

In its sample, this clone was seen a few times. J is TRBJ2-5 and V is TRBV19, with 8 bases fitting TRBD2. Germline V gene data show CDR1 as LNHDA and CDR2 as SQIVND (reference sequence). This CDR3 region has 14 residues. Unmatched junction bases numbered 9, after V lost 7 bases and J lost 5 bases. This CDR3 is CASTAGAARETQYF. The CDR3 DNA reads as TGTGCCAGTACAGCGGGAGCGGCAAGGGAGACCCAGTACTTC. The variable domain in full, with the rest retrieved from reference TRBV19 and TRBJ2-5, is DGGITQSPKYLFRKEGQNVTLSCEQNLNHDAMYWYRQDPGQGLRLIYYSQIVNDFQKGDIAEGYSVSREKKESFPLTVTSAQKNPTAFYLCASTAGAARETQYFGPGTRLLVL.

V is TRBV29-1 and J is TRBJ2-7; TRBD1 aligns across 9 bases. With 4 bases clipped from V and 2 bases from J, the junction kept 6 bases outside the gene matches. The CDR3 is 14 residues long. The germline CDR1 and CDR2 sequences are SQVTM and ANQGSEA. CDR3 coding DNA: TGCAGCGTTGCAGTTGGGACAGGGACCTACGAGCAGTACTTC. Amino acids: CSVAVGTGTYEQYF.

V usage is TRBV9 and J usage is TRBJ2-2; possibly TRBD2 for D (6 bases). Looked up from germline, CDR1 is SGDLS and CDR2 is YYNGEE. The V and J ends lost 3 bases and 1 base respectively, with 7 bases between them. The CDR3 covers 14 residues. The CDR3 coding sequence is TGTGCCAGCAGCGCCGGGGGGAACACCGGGGAGCTGTTTTTT. Translating it yields CASSAGGNTGELFF.

The chain carries TRBV27 and TRBJ1-1; possibly TRBD1 for D (6 bases). The CDR3 totals 11 residues. V lost 3 bases and J 11 bases, leaving 10 bases between the germline ends. CDR1 is MNHEY and CDR2 is SMNVEV in the germline V gene (reference sequence). The CDR3 region has the DNA TGTGCCAGCAGTTTTGGACAGCGGGCTTTCTTT. It encodes CASSFGQRAFF.

The CDR3 DNA sequence: TGTGCCAGCAGCTTAGGGGGAGTCACTGAAGCTTTCTTT. Amino acid sequence: CASSLGGVTEAFF. The chain carries TRBV11-1 and TRBJ1-1; D is unresolved. The germline gives CDR1 SGHAT, CDR2 FQDESV (reference sequence). V lost 1 base and J lost 4, with 7 bases in between. This CDR3 has 13 residues. Supplemented by reference TRBV11-1 and TRBJ1-1, the full variable domain reads EAEVAQSPRYKITEKSQAVAFWCDPISGHATLYWYRQILGQGPELLVQFQDESVVDDSQLPKDRFSAERLKGVDSTLKIQPAELGDSAMYLCASSLGGVTEAFFGQGTRLTVV.

The chain employs TRBV29-1 and TRBJ1-2; 8 bases fit TRBD1. With 5 bases clipped from V and 11 bases from J, the junction kept 13 bases outside the gene matches. The CDR3 spans 13 residues. Germline lookup yields CDR1 SQVTM and CDR2 ANQGSEA. For the CDR3, the DNA is TGCAGCGTTCACGGAGGACAGGGTGCCGTATACACCTTC. It encodes CSVHGGQGAVYTF.